Below, 6 T cell receptor beta chains from the same sample are listed, as sequenced in a study of T cell responses to AZD1222 COVID-19 vaccine. Measured with immunoSEQ multiplex PCR; TCRdb has only the in-frame clones, and not every one. Of around 140,000 clones in the sample, about 92% were seen once. This specimen was peripheral blood, taken 28 days after the second AZD1222 dose. The receptor source for this set is an adult who received the AZD1222 COVID-19 vaccine.

The rearrangement uses TRBV4-1 and TRBJ2-7, with 9 bases aligning to TRBD1. The V gene end was trimmed by 4 bases and the J gene end by 4 bases; junction bases not matched to a gene: 8. Looked up from germline, CDR1 is MGHRA and CDR2 is YSYEKL. The CDR3 sequence is 15 residues long. The CDR3 region has the DNA TGCGCCAGCAGCCTTGGAACCGGGACAGGGTACGAGCAGTACTTC. Residues: CASSLGTGTGYEQYF.

The chain recombines TRBV15 with TRBJ1-2; D possibly corresponds to TRBD1 (5 bases). Germline assignment: CDR1 LNHNV and CDR2 YYDKDF (reference sequence). Trimming stripped 1 base from V and 5 bases from J, with 11 bases between. The CDR3 is 14 residues long. The CDR3 bases are TGTGCCACCAGCAGAGGTGACAGAGTTTATGGCTACACCTTC. It yields the protein CATSRGDRVYGYTF.

The CDR3 bases are TGTGCCAGCAACCAGGGGGGGCGCCCAGATACGCAGTATTTT. Its translation is CASNQGGRPDTQYF. The V and J genes are TRBV28 and TRBJ2-3; D might be TRBD1 or TRBD2, each matching 7 bases. V was clipped by 7 bases and J by 4 bases, with 15 bases between them. Germline CDR1 reads MDHEN; CDR2 reads SYDVKM. The CDR3 consists of 14 residues.

The chain recombines TRBV7-2 with TRBJ1-1; D uncertain. The length of the CDR3 is 14 residues. The germline V and J ends were trimmed by 0 bases and 4 bases, with 9 bases remaining between them. Germline loops: CDR1 SGHTA, CDR2 FQGNSA. DNA of the CDR3: TGTGCCAGCAGCTTAGCCTCGGGGTTCACTGAAGCTTTCTTT. It specifies CASSLASGFTEAFF.

The chain links TRBV5-1 to TRBJ1-1; maybe TRBD1 (5 bases). The CDR3 is 15 amino acids. Germline loops: CDR1 SGHRS, CDR2 YFSETQ. Deletions cut 2 bases from V and 0 bases from J, with 11 bases between. In DNA form, the CDR3 reads TGCGCCAGCAGCTTAAGCGACAGCATGAACACTGAAGCTTTCTTT. Translated: CASSLSDSMNTEAFF.

The chain employs TRBV13 and TRBJ1-2; 11 bases agree with TRBD1. V dropped 4 bases and J dropped 8; count of bases not matched to a gene: 9. The CDR3 runs to 15 residues. Germline V lookup: CDR1 PRHDT, CDR2 FYEKMQ (reference sequence). CDR3 sequence reads: CASSSGTGGKRGYTF. The DNA of the CDR3 is TGTGCCAGCAGCTCCGGGACAGGGGGTAAAAGGGGCTACACCTTC. Full variable domain (rest looked up from reference TRBV13 and TRBJ1-2): AAGVIQSPRHLIKEKRETATLKCYPIPRHDTVYWYQQGPGQDPQFLISFYEKMQSDKGSIPDRFSAQQFSDYHSELNMSSLELGDSALYFCASSSGTGGKRGYTFGSGTRLTVV.